Ten or more counts support the clone carrying this TCR beta chain. What it binds is not known. The entry originates in a study of T cells in Graves' hyperthyroidism and ophthalmopathy. Study findings and constraints: Among thyroid clonotypes expanded above 0.001, most also appeared in blood. Ophthalmopathy and stable hyperthyroidism were told apart by a 13 V-J model. Before onset, by a median of 6.5 months, the model predicted ophthalmopathy.

The source material, RNA transcripts, was used to amplify TCR beta CDR3 regions. With the HTBI primer set, the TCR CDR3 went through a first round of RT-PCR. TCRdb reprocessed the multiplex PCR reads with MiXCR, giving one entry per CDR3 protein. The sample records approximately 370,000 distinct CDR3 sequences, under 15% being singletons. Trimming cost V 2 bases and J 10 bases, with 18 bases left between them. Germline loops: CDR1 KGHSH, CDR2 LQKENI. The CDR3 runs 15 residues. Source material: blood. This chain links TRBV18 with TRBJ2-1; TRBD2 is a possible D gene (5 bases). This TCR was recovered from a woman aged 25 to 39 with Graves' hyperthyroidism. The CDR3 DNA is TGTGCCAGCTCACCAGAGGCTAGCTGGGCGCGAGAGCAGTTCTTC. Encoded protein: CASSPEASWAREQFF. Full variable domain (missing parts from reference TRBV18 and TRBJ2-1): NAGVMQNPRHLVRRRGQEARLRCSPMKGHSHVYWYRQLPEEGLKFMVYLQKENIIDESGMPKERFSAEFPKEGPSILRIQQVVRGDSAAYFCASSPEASWAREQFFGPGTRLTVL.